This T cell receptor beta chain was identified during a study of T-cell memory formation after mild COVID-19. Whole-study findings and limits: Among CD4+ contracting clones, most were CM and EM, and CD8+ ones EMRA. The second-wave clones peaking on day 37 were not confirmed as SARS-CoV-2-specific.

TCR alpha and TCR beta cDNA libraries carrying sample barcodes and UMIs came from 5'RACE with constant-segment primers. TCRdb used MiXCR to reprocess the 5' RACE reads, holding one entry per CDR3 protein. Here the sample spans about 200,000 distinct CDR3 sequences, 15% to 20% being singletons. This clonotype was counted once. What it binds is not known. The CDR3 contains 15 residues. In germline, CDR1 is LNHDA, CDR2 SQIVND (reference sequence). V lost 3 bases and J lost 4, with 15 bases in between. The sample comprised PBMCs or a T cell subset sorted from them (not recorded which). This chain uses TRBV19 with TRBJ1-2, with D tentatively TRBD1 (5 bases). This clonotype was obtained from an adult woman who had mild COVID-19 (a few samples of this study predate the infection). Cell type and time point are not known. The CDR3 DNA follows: TGTGCCAGTAGTATCCTTAGGACCCAGGGCTATGGCTACACCTTC. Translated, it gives CASSILRTQGYGYTF.